What follows are 8 T cell receptor beta chains derived from one specimen sequenced in a study of shared T cell receptors in the human thymus. This table comes from immunoSEQ multiplex PCR, and its TCRdb copy is limited to in-frame clones, with some not included. The sample lists roughly 700,000 clones; approximately 87% were seen once. This sample also appeared in a second study, on human thymus T cells.

Specimen: thymocytes. These receptors originate from a boy younger than two with a congenital heart defect.

The chain joins TRBV5-4 to TRBJ2-3; 9 bases are a match to TRBD1. The CDR3 is made up of 16 amino acids. V lost 3 bases, J lost 2 bases, and 7 bases stayed unmatched. The V gene's germline CDR1 is SGHNT and CDR2 YYREEE (reference sequence). CDR3 nucleotide sequence: TGTGCCAGCAGCTCCCGGGGACAGGGCGACACAGATACGCAGTATTTT. Protein sequence: CASSSRGQGDTDTQYF.

The rearrangement uses TRBV27 and TRBJ2-7; 9 bases are shared with TRBD1. J lost 7 bases, V lost 1 base, and 11 bases had no gene match. The CDR3 extends over 16 amino acids. The germline V gene encodes CDR1 MNHEY and CDR2 SMNVEV (reference sequence). This chain's CDR3 is CASSLFSGTGTGEQYF. The CDR3 bases are TGTGCCAGCAGTTTATTTTCGGGGACAGGGACAGGGGAGCAGTACTTC.

This clone was observed a handful of times. This chain connects TRBV2 to TRBJ1-3; D is unclear. The CDR3 runs to 18 residues. CDR1 SNHLY and CDR2 FYNNEI come from the germline V gene. V shed 6 bases and J shed 0 bases, with 21 bases lying between them. Written as DNA, the CDR3 is TGTGCCAGCAGCGCTTCCTGGGAGGGCAGATCCTCTGGAAACACCATATATTTT. Translating gives CASSASWEGRSSGNTIYF. Combining the CDR3 with reference TRBV2 and TRBJ1-3 gives the whole variable domain EPEVTQTPSHQVTQMGQEVILRCVPISNHLYFYWYRQILGQKVEFLVSFYNNEISEKSEIFDDQFSVERPDGSNFTLKIRSTKLEDSAMYFCASSASWEGRSSGNTIYFGEGSWLTVV.

This clone was counted a single time. V usage is TRBV5-1 and J usage is TRBJ2-3; TRBD1 is a possible D gene (5 bases). The CDR3 is 13 amino acids. Germline CDR1 reads SGHRS; CDR2 reads YFSETQ. V lost 4 bases to trimming and J lost 4 bases, with 10 bases between them. CDR3 amino acids: CASSRKGSDTQYF. CDR3 in DNA: TGCGCCAGCAGCAGGAAGGGGTCAGATACGCAGTATTTT.

The V gene is TRBV27, the J gene TRBJ1-5; 10 nucleotides match TRBD1. V trimming: 4 bases; J trimming: 2 bases; junction bases outside the gene matches: 5. Germline CDR1 and CDR2: MNHEY and SMNVEV (reference sequence). There are 16 residues in the CDR3. Here the CDR3 DNA reads TGTGCCAGCAGTTCCACCGGGACAGGGGGCAATCAGCCCCAGCATTTT. Its protein is CASSSTGTGGNQPQHF.

The rearrangement joins TRBV12-5 to TRBJ2-1; weak D call: TRBD1 (8 bases). Trimming cost V 1 base and J 2 bases, with 21 bases left between them. Looked up from germline, CDR1 is LGHNT and CDR2 is FRNRAP. The CDR3 loop spans 19 amino acids. As DNA, the CDR3 is TGTGCTAGTGGTTTGGAGACAGGGGCTAGCGGTCGGACCTACAATGAGCAGTTCTTC. This sequence encodes CASGLETGASGRTYNEQFF.

This clone is a singleton in its sample. The chain combines TRBV19 with TRBJ2-1; TRBD1 is a possible D gene (5 bases). V gave up 7 bases and J gave up 6 bases, with 10 bases separating them. Germline V gives CDR1 LNHDA, CDR2 SQIVND (reference sequence). The length of the CDR3 is 12 residues. DNA of the CDR3: TGTGCCAGTACCTGGGGCCCCAATGAGCAGTTCTTC. Its translation: CASTWGPNEQFF.

This clone was observed a handful of times. The chain has TRBV4-2 and TRBJ2-3; 7 bases map to TRBD1. The CDR3 covers 14 residues. CDR1 and CDR2 (germline): LGHNA, YNFKEQ. Germline trimming cut 4 bases from V and 2 bases from J; bases unmatched to any gene: 3. CDR3 amino acids: CASSPRGLTDTQYF. Here the CDR3 DNA reads TGTGCCAGCAGCCCTAGGGGGCTCACAGATACGCAGTATTTT.